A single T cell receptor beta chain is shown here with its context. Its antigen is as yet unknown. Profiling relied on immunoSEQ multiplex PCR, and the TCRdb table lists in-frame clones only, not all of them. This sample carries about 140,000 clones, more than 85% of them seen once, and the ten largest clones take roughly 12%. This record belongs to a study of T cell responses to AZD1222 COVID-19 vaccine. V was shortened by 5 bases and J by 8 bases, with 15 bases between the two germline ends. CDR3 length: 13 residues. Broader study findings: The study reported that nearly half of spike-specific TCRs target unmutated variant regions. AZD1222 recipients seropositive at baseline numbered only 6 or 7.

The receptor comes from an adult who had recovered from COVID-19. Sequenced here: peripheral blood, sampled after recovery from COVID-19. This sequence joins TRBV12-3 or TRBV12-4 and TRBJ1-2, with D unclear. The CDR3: CASSPFGNSGYTF. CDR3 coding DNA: TGTGCCAGCAGTCCATTCGGGAACAGCGGCTACACCTTC.